This record covers a single TCR beta chain. Its antigen is unidentified. The CDR3 covers 15 residues. Germline V gene lookup returns CDR1 MNHNY and CDR2 SVGAGI (reference sequence). The V end was cut by 6 bases, the J end by 2 bases, with 15 bases between. The patients had HPV-negative, locally advanced oral cavity squamous cell carcinoma. The source of the sample is a study of neoadjuvant anti-PD-1 for oral cavity cancer. On the study more broadly: Patients without progression got a fourth dose around day 43. Study observations and caveats: Greater tumor shrinkage accompanied bigger post-treatment sizes of preexisting clones.

Survey sequencing of tumors mostly used about 4.8 ug DNA, two replicates. Generated by immunoSEQ multiplex PCR, the TCRdb table keeps only in-frame clones and is missing some. The table lists 9,500 to 12,000 clones, approximately 52% of them singletons. This chain uses TRBV6-6 with TRBJ2-3; D may be TRBD2 (7 bases). Sequences were derived from tumor tissue, sampled before nivolumab (anti-PD-1) treatment. This sequence originates from a person between 40 and 80 years old with oral cavity squamous cell carcinoma. The CDR3 protein is CASSPRGGVTDTQYF. The CDR3 region has the DNA TGTGCCAGCAGCCCCCGCGGGGGCGTCACAGATACGCAGTATTTT.